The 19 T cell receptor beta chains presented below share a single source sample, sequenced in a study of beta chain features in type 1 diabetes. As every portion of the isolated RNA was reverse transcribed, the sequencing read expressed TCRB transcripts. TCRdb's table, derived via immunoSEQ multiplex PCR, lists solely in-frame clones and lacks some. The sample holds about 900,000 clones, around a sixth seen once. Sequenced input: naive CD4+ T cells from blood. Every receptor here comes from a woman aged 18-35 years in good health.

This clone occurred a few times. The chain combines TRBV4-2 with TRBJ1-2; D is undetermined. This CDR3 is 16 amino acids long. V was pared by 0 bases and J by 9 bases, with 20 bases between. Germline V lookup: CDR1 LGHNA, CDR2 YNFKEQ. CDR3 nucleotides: TGTGCCAGCAGCCAAGAGCCCGGACTGAACTATGGTAGCTACACCTTC. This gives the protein CASSQEPGLNYGSYTF.

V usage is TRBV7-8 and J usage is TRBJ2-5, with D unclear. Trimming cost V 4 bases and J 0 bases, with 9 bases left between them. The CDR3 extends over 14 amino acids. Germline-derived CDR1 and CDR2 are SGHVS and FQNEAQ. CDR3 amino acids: CASSSLPYQETQYF. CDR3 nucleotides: TGTGCCAGCAGCTCCCTCCCGTACCAAGAGACCCAGTACTTC.

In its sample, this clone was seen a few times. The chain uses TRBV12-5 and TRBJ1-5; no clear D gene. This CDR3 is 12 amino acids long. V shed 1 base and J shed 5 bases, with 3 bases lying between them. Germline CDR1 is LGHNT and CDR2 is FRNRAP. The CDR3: CASGLGHQPQHF. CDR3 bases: TGTGCTAGTGGTTTGGGTCATCAGCCCCAGCATTTT. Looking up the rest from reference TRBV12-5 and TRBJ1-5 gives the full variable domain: DARVTQTPRHKVTEMGQEVTMRCQPILGHNTVFWYRQTMMQGLELLAYFRNRAPLDDSGMPKDRFSAEMPDATLATLKIQPSEPRDSAVYFCASGLGHQPQHFGDGTRLSIL.

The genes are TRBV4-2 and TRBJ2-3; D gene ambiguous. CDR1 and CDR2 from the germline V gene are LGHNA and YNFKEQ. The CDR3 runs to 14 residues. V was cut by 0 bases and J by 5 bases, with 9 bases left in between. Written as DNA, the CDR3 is TGTGCCAGCAGCCAAGATAGTCCAAGAGATACGCAGTATTTT. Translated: CASSQDSPRDTQYF.

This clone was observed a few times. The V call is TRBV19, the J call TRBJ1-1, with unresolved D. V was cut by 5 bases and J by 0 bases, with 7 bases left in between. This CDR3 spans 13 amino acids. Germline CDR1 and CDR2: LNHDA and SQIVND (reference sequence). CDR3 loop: CASSLGMNTEAFF. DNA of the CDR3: TGTGCCAGTAGTTTGGGTATGAACACTGAAGCTTTCTTT.

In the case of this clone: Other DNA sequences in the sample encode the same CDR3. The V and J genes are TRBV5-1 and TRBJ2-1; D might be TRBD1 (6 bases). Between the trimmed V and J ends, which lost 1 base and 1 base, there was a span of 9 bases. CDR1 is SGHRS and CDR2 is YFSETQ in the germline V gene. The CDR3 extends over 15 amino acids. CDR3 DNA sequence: TGCGCCAGCAGCTTGAGTCAGGGGTCCTACAATGAGCAGTTCTTC. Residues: CASSLSQGSYNEQFF.

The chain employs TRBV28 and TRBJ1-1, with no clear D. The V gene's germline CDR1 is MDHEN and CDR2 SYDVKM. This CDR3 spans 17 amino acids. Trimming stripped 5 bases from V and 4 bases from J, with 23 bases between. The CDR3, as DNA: TGTGCCAGCAGTGAATGGCCGCCGACTTCATTGATCACTGAAGCTTTCTTT. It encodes CASSEWPPTSLITEAFF.

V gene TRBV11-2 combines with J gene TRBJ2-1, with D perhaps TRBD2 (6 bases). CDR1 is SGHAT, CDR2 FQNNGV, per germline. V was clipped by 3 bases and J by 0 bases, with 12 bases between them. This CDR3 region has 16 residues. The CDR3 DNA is TGTGCCAGCAGCTTTTATAGCGGCGTCTCCTACAATGAGCAGTTCTTC. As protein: CASSFYSGVSYNEQFF.

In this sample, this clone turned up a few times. CDR3: CASSEGTSGRSSYNEQFF. The CDR3, as DNA: TGTGCCAGCAGTGAGGGGACTAGCGGGAGGAGCTCCTACAATGAGCAGTTCTTC. The chain links TRBV6-1 to TRBJ2-1; 15 nucleotides agree with TRBD2. This CDR3 is 18 amino acids long. Unmatched junction bases numbered 3, after V lost 3 bases and J lost 0 bases. Germline-derived CDR1 and CDR2 are MNHNS and SASEGT.

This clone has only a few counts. The CDR3 spells CAISLGGVAETQYF. The CDR3 DNA reads TGTGCCATCAGTCTAGGTGGGGTAGCAGAGACCCAGTACTTC. The chain joins TRBV10-3 to TRBJ2-5; no firm D call. This CDR3 has 14 amino acids. The germline gives CDR1 ENHRY, CDR2 SYGVKD. V lost 5 bases and J 4 bases, leaving 14 bases between the germline ends.

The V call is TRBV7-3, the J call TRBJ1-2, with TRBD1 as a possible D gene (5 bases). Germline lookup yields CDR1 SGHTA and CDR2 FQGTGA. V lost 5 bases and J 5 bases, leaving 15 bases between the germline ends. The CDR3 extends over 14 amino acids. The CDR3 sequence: CASSPDSGPYGYTF. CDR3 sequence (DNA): TGTGCCAGCAGCCCGGACTCGGGGCCGTATGGCTACACCTTC. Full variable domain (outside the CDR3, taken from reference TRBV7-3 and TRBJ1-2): GAGVSQTPSNKVTEKGKYVELRCDPISGHTALYWYRQSLGQGPEFLIYFQGTGAADDSGLPNDRFFAVRPEGSVSTLKIQRTERGDSAVYLCASSPDSGPYGYTFGSGTRLTVV.

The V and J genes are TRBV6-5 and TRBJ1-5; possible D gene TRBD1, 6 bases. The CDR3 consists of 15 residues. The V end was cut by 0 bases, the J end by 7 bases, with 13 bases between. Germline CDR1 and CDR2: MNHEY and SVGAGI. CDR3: CASSYSRDRTQPQHF. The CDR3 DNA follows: TGTGCCAGCAGTTACTCGAGAGACAGGACGCAGCCCCAGCATTTT.

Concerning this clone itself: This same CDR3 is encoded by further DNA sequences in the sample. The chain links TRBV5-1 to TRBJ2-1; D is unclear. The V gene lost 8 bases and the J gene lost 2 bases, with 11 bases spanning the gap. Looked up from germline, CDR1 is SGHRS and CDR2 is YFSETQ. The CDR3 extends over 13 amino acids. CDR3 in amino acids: CASYTETYNEQFF. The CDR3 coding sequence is TGCGCCAGTTATACAGAAACCTACAATGAGCAGTTCTTC. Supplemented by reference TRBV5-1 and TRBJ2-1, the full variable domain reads KAGVTQTPRYLIKTRGQQVTLSCSPISGHRSVSWYQQTPGQGLQFLFEYFSETQRNKGNFPGRFSGRQFSNSRSEMNVSTLELGDSALYLCASYTETYNEQFFGPGTRLTVL.

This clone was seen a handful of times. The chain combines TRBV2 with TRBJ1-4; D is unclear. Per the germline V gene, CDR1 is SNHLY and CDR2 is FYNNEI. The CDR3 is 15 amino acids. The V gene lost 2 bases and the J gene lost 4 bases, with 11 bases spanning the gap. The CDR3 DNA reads TGTGCCAGCAGTGAAAAACGGGGAGATAATGAAAAACTGTTTTTT. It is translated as CASSEKRGDNEKLFF. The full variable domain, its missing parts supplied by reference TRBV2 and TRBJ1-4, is EPEVTQTPSHQVTQMGQEVILRCVPISNHLYFYWYRQILGQKVEFLVSFYNNEISEKSEIFDDQFSVERPDGSNFTLKIRSTKLEDSAMYFCASSEKRGDNEKLFFGSGTQLSVL.

In nucleotides, the CDR3 is TGTGCCAGCGGCCTAGGGGCTCAAGAGACCCAGTACTTC. Translating it yields CASGLGAQETQYF. The rearrangement uses TRBV5-4 and TRBJ2-5; TRBD1 is a possible D gene (5 bases). The CDR3 is 13 residues long. Trimming removed 7 bases from V and 2 bases from J, with 12 bases in between. Per germline, CDR1 SGHNT and CDR2 YYREEE (reference sequence).

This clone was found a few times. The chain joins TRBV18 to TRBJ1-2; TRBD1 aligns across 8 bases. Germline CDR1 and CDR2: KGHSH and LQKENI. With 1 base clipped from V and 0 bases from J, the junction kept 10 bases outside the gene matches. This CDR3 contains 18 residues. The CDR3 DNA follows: TGTGCCAGCTCACCACTGAATCCAGGGGGCTGGACTAACTATGGCTACACCTTC. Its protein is CASSPLNPGGWTNYGYTF.

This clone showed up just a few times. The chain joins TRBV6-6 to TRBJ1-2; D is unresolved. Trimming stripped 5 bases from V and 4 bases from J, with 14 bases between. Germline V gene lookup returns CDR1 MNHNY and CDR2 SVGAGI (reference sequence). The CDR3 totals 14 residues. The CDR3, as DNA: TGTGCCAGCAGTCGGAGAGCAACGTTCTATGGCTACACCTTC. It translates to CASSRRATFYGYTF.

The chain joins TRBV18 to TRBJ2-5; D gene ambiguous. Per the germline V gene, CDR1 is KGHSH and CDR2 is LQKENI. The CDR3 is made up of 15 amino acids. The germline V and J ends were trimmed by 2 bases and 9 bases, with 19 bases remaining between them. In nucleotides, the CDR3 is TGTGCCAGCTCACCAGCAGTAGGCGTCGGTGGGGCCCAGTACTTC. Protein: CASSPAVGVGGAQYF.

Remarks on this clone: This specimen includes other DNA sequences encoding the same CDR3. The CDR3 loop is CASSLVDNEQFF. The CDR3 nucleotides are TGTGCCAGCAGTTTAGTTGACAATGAGCAGTTCTTC. The rearrangement uses TRBV28 and TRBJ2-1, with D uncertain. There are 12 residues in the CDR3. Germline-derived CDR1 and CDR2 are MDHEN and SYDVKM. V was cut by 2 bases and J by 5 bases, with 4 bases left in between.